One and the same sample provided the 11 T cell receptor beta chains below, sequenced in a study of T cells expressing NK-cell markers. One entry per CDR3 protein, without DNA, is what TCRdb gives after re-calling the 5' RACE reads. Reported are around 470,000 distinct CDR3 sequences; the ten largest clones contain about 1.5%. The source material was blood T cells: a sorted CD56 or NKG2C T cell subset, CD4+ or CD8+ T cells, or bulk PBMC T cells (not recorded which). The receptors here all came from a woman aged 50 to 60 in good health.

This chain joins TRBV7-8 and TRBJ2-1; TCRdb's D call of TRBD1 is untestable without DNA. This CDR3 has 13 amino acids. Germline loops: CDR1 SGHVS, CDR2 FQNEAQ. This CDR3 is CASSSRTHNEQFF.

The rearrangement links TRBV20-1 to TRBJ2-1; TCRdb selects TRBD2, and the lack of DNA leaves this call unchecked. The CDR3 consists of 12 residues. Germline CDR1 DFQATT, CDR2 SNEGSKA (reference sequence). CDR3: CSGQTSSDEQFF.

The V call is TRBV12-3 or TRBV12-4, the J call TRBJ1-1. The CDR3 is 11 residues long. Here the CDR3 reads CASTWGTEAFF.

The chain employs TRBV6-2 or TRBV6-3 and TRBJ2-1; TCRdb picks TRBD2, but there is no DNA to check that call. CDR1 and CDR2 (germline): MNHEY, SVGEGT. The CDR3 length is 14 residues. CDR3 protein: CASRSGLDRNEQFF.

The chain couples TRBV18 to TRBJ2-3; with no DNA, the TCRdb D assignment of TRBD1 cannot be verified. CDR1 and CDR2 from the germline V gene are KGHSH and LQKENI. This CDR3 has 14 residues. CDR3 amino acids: CASSPLSADGAQYF.

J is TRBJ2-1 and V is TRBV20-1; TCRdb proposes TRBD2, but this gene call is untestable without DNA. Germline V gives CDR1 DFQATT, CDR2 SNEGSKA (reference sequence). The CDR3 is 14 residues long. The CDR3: CSARSRLATYEQFF.

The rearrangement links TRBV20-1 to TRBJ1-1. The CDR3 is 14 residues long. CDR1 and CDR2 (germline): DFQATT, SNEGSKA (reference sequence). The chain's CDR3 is CSARAAGRNTEAFF.

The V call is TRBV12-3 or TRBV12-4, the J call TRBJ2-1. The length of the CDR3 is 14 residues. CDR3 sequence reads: CASSLVGPHNEQFF.

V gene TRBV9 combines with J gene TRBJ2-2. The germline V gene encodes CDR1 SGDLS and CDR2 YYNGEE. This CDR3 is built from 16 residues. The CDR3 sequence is CASSVLPTANTGELFF. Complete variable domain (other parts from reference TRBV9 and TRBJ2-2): DSGVTQTPKHLITATGQRVTLRCSPRSGDLSVYWYQQSLDQGLQFLIQYYNGEERAKGNILERFSAQQFPDLHSELNLSSLELGDSALYFCASSVLPTANTGELFFGEGSRLTVL.

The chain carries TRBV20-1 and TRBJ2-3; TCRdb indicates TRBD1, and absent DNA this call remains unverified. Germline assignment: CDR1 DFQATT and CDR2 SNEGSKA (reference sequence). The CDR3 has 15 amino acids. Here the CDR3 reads CSATWDRGGPDTQYF.

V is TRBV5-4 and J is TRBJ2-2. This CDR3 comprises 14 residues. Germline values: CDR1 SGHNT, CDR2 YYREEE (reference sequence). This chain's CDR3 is CASSLRTSTGELFF.